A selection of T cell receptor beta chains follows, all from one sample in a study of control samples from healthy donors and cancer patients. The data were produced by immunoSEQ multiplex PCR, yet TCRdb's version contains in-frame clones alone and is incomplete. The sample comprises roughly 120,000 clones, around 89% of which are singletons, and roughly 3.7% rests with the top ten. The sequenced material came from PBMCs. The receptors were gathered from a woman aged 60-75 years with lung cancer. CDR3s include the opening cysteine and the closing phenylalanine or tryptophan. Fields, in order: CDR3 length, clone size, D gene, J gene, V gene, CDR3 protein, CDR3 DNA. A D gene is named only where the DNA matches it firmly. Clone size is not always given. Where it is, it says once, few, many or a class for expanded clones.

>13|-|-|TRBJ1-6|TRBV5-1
CASSLDYNSPLHF
TGCGCCAGCAGCTTGGACTATAATTCACCCCTCCACTTT
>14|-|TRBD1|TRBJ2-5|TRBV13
CASSTDRAVETQYF
TGTGCCAGCAGCACCGACAGGGCGGTGGAGACCCAGTACTTC
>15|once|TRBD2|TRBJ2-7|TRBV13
CASSPRTSATYEQYF
TGTGCCAGCAGCCCTCGGACTAGCGCTACCTACGAGCAGTACTTC
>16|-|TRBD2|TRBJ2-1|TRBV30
CAWSGGTSGTYNEQFF
TGTGCCTGGAGCGGAGGGACTAGCGGGACTTACAATGAGCAGTTCTTC
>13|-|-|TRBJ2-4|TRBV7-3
CASSPEGENIQYF
TGTGCCAGCAGCCCCGAAGGGGAGAACATTCAGTACTTC
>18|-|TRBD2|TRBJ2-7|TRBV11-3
CASSLMAGAGGNSYEQYF
TGTGCCAGCAGCTTAATGGCGGGGGCGGGAGGAAACTCCTACGAGCAGTACTTC
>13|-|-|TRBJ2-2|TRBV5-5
CASQGGNTGELFF
TGTGCCAGCCAGGGGGGAAACACCGGGGAGCTGTTTTTT
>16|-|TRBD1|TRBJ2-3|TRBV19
CASSMTGGDSTDTQYF
TGTGCCAGTAGTATGACAGGGGGGGACTCCACAGATACGCAGTATTTT
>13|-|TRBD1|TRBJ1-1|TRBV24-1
CATRPDRDGEAFF
TGTGCCACCCGGCCGGACAGGGATGGCGAAGCTTTCTTT
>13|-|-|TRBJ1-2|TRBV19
CASSIAGNYGYTF
TGTGCCAGTAGTATTGCGGGCAACTATGGCTACACCTTC
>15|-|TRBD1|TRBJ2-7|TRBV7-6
CASSLRRGPTGEQYF
TGTGCCAGCAGCTTAAGAAGGGGGCCGACCGGGGAGCAGTACTTC
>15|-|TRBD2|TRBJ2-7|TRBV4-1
CASSAVAGDTVRQYF
TGCGCCAGCAGCGCTGTAGCGGGGGACACGGTGAGGCAGTACTTC
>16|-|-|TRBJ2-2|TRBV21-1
CASSKGLAGGSGELFF
TGTGCCAGCAGCAAAGGGTTAGCGGGGGGGAGCGGGGAGCTGTTTTTT
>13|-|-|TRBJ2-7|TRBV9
CASSADDPSEQYF
TGTGCCAGCAGCGCAGATGATCCTTCCGAGCAGTACTTC
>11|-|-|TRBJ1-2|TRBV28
CASSSRYGYTF
TGTGCCAGCAGTTCTCGGTATGGCTACACCTTC
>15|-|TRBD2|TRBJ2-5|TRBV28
CASSSGGTTQETQYF
TGTGCCAGCAGTTCGGGGGGGACAACCCAAGAGACCCAGTACTTC
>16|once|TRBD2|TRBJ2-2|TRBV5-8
CASSRGTSGTTGELFF
TGTGCCAGCAGCAGGGGGACTAGCGGCACCACCGGGGAGCTGTTTTTT
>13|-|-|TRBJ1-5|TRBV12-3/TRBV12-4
CASSYGADQPQHF
TGTGCCAGCAGTTATGGGGCGGATCAGCCCCAGCATTTT
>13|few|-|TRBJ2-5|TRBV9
CASSVGPEETQYF
TGTGCCAGCAGCGTAGGTCCCGAAGAGACCCAGTACTTC
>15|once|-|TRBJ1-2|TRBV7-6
CASSLEEGLNYGYTF
TGTGCCAGCAGCTTAGAGGAAGGACTTAACTATGGCTACACCTTC
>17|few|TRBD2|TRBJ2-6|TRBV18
CASSLGLAGGGANVLTF
TGTGCCAGCTCACTGGGACTAGCGGGAGGTGGGGCCAACGTCCTGACTTTC
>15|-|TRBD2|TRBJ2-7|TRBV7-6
CASSPQAGVGYEQYF
TGTGCCAGCAGCCCCCAGGCGGGGGTTGGGTACGAGCAGTACTTC
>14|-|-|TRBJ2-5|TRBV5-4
CASSLGQIKETQYF
TGTGCCAGCAGCTTGGGACAGATTAAAGAGACCCAGTACTTC
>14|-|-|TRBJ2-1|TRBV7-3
CASSLSGGSDEQFF
TGTGCCAGCAGCTTATCCGGAGGGTCGGATGAGCAGTTCTTC
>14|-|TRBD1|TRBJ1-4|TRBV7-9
CASSLDRDNEKLFF
TGTGCCAGCAGCTTGGACAGGGATAATGAAAAACTGTTTTTT
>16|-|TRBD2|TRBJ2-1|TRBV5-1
CASSLVVGLGQDEQFF
TGCGCCAGCAGCTTAGTTGTGGGACTAGGGCAAGATGAGCAGTTCTTC
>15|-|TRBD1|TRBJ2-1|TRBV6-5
CASSPGQGAYNEQFF
TGTGCCAGCAGCCCCGGACAGGGGGCTTACAATGAGCAGTTCTTC
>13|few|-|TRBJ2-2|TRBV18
CASSPGLAGELFF
TGTGCCAGCTCACCTGGGTTGGCCGGGGAGCTGTTTTTT
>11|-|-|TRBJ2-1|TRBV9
CASSAANEQFF
TGTGCCAGCAGTGCGGCGAATGAGCAGTTCTTC
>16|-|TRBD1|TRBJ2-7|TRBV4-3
CASSLQLGQGFHEQYF
TGCGCCAGCAGCCTCCAATTGGGACAGGGGTTCCACGAGCAGTACTTC
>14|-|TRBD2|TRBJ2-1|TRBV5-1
CASSLAGLAGEQFF
TGCGCCAGCAGCTTGGCGGGACTAGCGGGTGAGCAGTTCTTC
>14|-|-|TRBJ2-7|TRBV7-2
CASSLVGHSYEQYF
TGTGCCAGCAGCTTAGTGGGACATTCCTACGAGCAGTACTTC
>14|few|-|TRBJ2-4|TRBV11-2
CASSSPRAKNIQYF
TGTGCCAGCAGCTCCCCTAGGGCCAAAAACATTCAGTACTTC
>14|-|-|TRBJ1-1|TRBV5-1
CASSSPGKRTEAFF
TGCGCCAGCAGCTCCCCCGGGAAGAGAACTGAAGCTTTCTTT
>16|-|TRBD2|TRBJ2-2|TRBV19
CASRKIAGQNTGELFF
TGTGCCAGTAGAAAGATAGCGGGACAGAACACCGGGGAGCTGTTTTTT
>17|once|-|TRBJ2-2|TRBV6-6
CASSLQGHGKYTGELFF
TGTGCCAGCAGTCTACAAGGACACGGGAAATACACCGGGGAGCTGTTTTTT
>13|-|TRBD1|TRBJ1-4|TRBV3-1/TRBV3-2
CASSQDRGGKLFF
TGTGCCAGCAGCCAAGACAGGGGGGGAAAACTGTTTTTT
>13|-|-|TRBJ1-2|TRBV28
CASSYTGRGGYTF
TGTGCCAGCAGTTACACAGGGCGCGGTGGCTACACCTTC
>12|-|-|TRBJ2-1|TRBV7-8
CASSLKRNEQFF
TGTGCCAGCAGCTTAAAACGAAATGAGCAGTTCTTC
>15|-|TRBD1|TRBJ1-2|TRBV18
CASSGPQGREYGYTF
TGTGCCAGCTCGGGACCACAGGGGCGCGAGTATGGCTACACCTTC